A single sample gave rise to the 11 T cell receptor beta chains below, sequenced in a study of shared clonotypes between healthy human individuals. Data came from immunoSEQ multiplex PCR; TCRdb stores just in-frame clones and leaves some out. Here the sample spans about 2.3 million clones, about nine tenths being singletons. What was sequenced was naive CD4+ T cells from PBMCs. Stated subset: CD45RA+ positively selected. The receptors were sampled from a man in his late teens or twenties in good health. Some clones in this sample may be carry-over from other donors' samples.

V is TRBV4-1 and J is TRBJ2-7; 8 nucleotides match TRBD1. Germline V gene data show CDR1 as MGHRA and CDR2 as YSYEKL. CDR3 size: 15 residues. The trim removed 1 base at V and 4 bases at J, leaving 6 bases unmatched. The CDR3, as DNA: TGCGCCAGCAGCCAAGCGACAGGGGTGTTTTACGAGCAGTACTTC. This translates into CASSQATGVFYEQYF.

This chain uses TRBV28 with TRBJ2-4, with D perhaps TRBD2 (6 bases). Germline V CDR1 and CDR2: MDHEN, SYDVKM. The CDR3 sequence is 16 residues long. The germline V and J ends were trimmed by 4 bases and 0 bases, with 13 bases remaining between them. In DNA, the CDR3 is TGTGCCAGCAGTTCCGGGGGAGACATAGCCAAAAACATTCAGTACTTC. Protein sequence: CASSSGGDIAKNIQYF.

The genes are TRBV10-3 and TRBJ2-1, with 9 nucleotides matching TRBD2. The germline V gene has CDR1 ENHRY and CDR2 SYGVKD. Unmatched junction bases numbered 3, after V lost 3 bases and J lost 3 bases. The CDR3 sequence is 15 residues long. This CDR3 is CAISDPTSGYNEQFF. The DNA for the CDR3 is TGTGCCATCAGTGACCCGACTAGCGGCTACAATGAGCAGTTCTTC.

This clone appeared a single time. The chain is built from TRBV5-1 and TRBJ2-1; D is undetermined. Deletions cut 4 bases from V and 3 bases from J, with 11 bases between. There are 14 residues in the CDR3. Germline CDR1 SGHRS, CDR2 YFSETQ. The CDR3 coding sequence is TGCGCCAGCAGCCAAACGACGGGCTACAATGAGCAGTTCTTC. Protein sequence: CASSQTTGYNEQFF.

The CDR3 DNA is TGTGCCAGCTCAACCGACAGGATCTACGAGCAGTACTTC. This encodes CASSTDRIYEQYF. The chain uses TRBV18 and TRBJ2-7; TRBD1 might be the D (6 bases). Between the trimmed V and J ends, which lost 5 bases and 3 bases, there was a span of 11 bases. From germline, CDR1 is KGHSH and CDR2 LQKENI. This CDR3 has 13 amino acids.

This chain joins TRBV5-1 and TRBJ2-5; 11 bases align to TRBD1. The CDR3 is made up of 16 amino acids. The V and J ends lost 0 bases and 5 bases, in that order; junction bases with no gene match: 6. The V gene's germline CDR1 is SGHRS and CDR2 YFSETQ. CDR3 amino acids: CASSLEGQGVWETQYF. CDR3 nucleotides: TGCGCCAGCAGCTTGGAGGGACAGGGGGTATGGGAGACCCAGTACTTC.

The chain recombines TRBV7-2 with TRBJ1-2; 7 nucleotides agree with TRBD1. Unmatched junction bases numbered 17, after V lost 5 bases and J lost 8 bases. The CDR3 is 16 amino acids. Germline CDR1 reads SGHTA; CDR2 reads FQGNSA. For the CDR3, the DNA is TGTGCCAGCAGCCCAGGGGGGGGAACTCCGGTCGGAGGCTACACCTTC. Translated: CASSPGGGTPVGGYTF.

Here the CDR3 reads CASSQDLQSNQPQHF. DNA for the CDR3: TGTGCCAGCAGCCAAGACCTGCAGAGCAATCAGCCCCAGCATTTT. J is TRBJ1-5 and V is TRBV14; D uncertain. CDR3 length: 15 residues. Germline V CDR1 and CDR2: SGHDN, FVKESK. V shed 0 bases and J shed 1 base, with 7 bases lying between them.

This sequence joins TRBV7-2 and TRBJ2-2; 8 bases line up with TRBD1. The germline V gene encodes CDR1 SGHTA and CDR2 FQGNSA. The CDR3 is made up of 14 amino acids. Germline trimming cut 3 bases from V and 4 bases from J; bases unmatched to any gene: 1. For the CDR3, the DNA is TGTGCCAGCAGCTTGCAGGGGGCCACCGGGGAGCTGTTTTTT. Its protein is CASSLQGATGELFF.

This clone was seen a single time. The chain employs TRBV2 and TRBJ2-5, with D possibly matching TRBD2 (7 bases). V lost 6 bases, J lost 5 bases, and 16 bases lay in between. This CDR3 has 14 residues. The germline V gene encodes CDR1 SNHLY and CDR2 FYNNEI. This CDR3 is CASSRSRGAETQYF. Written as DNA, the CDR3 is TGTGCCAGCAGCCGAAGTCGGGGGGCGGAGACCCAGTACTTC.

V usage is TRBV6-1 and J usage is TRBJ2-1, with 11 bases identical to TRBD2. V trimming: 4 bases; J trimming: 4 bases; junction bases outside the gene matches: 9. Germline CDR1 MNHNS, CDR2 SASEGT. There are 17 residues in the CDR3. CDR3 bases: TGTGCCAGCAGTGGGCTGAGGGCTAGCGGGGGGTACAATGAGCAGTTCTTC. This codes for CASSGLRASGGYNEQFF.